The rows below give T cell receptor beta chains drawn from one sample of a study of cytomegalovirus exposure and HLA in healthy donors. Profiled with immunoSEQ multiplex PCR; TCRdb holds only in-frame clones, not every one. Of around 150,000 clones listed, roughly 76% are singletons. The source material was PBMCs. These receptors were taken from a human donor in good health. Both conserved end residues are part of each CDR3. A D gene is named only where the DNA matches it firmly. Only part of the rows carry a size: once, few, many, or a class if the clone is expanded.

d_call: .; j_call: TRBJ2-5; clone_size: .; v_call: TRBV7-3; cdr3_aa: CASSPSGTGETQYF; cdr3_nt: TGTGCCAGCAGCCCGAGTGGTACGGGGGAGACCCAGTACTTC
d_call: TRBD1; j_call: TRBJ1-1; clone_size: .; v_call: TRBV6-1; cdr3_aa: CASRDRGVTEAFF; cdr3_nt: TGTGCCAGCAGGGACAGGGGGGTCACTGAAGCTTTCTTT
d_call: TRBD1; j_call: TRBJ1-4; clone_size: .; v_call: TRBV11-3; cdr3_aa: CASSHSGTGGVDEKLFF; cdr3_nt: TGTGCCAGCAGCCATTCCGGGACAGGGGGCGTAGATGAAAAACTGTTTTTT
d_call: .; j_call: TRBJ2-7; clone_size: .; v_call: TRBV4-1; cdr3_aa: CASSRQTQGFEQYF; cdr3_nt: TGCGCCAGCAGCCGCCAGACGCAGGGTTTCGAGCAGTACTTC
d_call: .; j_call: TRBJ1-1; clone_size: .; v_call: TRBV29-1; cdr3_aa: CSAFIGRHAFF; cdr3_nt: TGCAGCGCCTTCATTGGGCGACACGCTTTCTTT
d_call: TRBD1; j_call: TRBJ2-1; clone_size: .; v_call: TRBV13; cdr3_aa: CASSGQGASYNEQFF; cdr3_nt: TGTGCCAGCAGCGGACAGGGGGCCTCCTACAATGAGCAGTTCTTC
d_call: .; j_call: TRBJ1-1; clone_size: .; v_call: TRBV7-2; cdr3_aa: CASSVVGGSTEAFF; cdr3_nt: TGTGCCAGCAGCGTAGTCGGAGGTAGCACTGAAGCTTTCTTT
d_call: .; j_call: TRBJ2-2; clone_size: few; v_call: TRBV19; cdr3_aa: CASTLFRRGVGYTGELFF; cdr3_nt: TGTGCCAGTACCCTATTCCGCCGCGGGGTGGGATACACCGGGGAGCTGTTTTTT
d_call: .; j_call: TRBJ2-3; clone_size: .; v_call: TRBV29-1; cdr3_aa: CSVFPSSSAGDTQYF; cdr3_nt: TGCAGCGTTTTCCCCTCCTCTAGCGCAGGAGATACGCAGTATTTT
d_call: .; j_call: TRBJ2-7; clone_size: few; v_call: TRBV5-4; cdr3_aa: CASSLDGYEQYF; cdr3_nt: TGTGCCAGCAGCTTGGACGGCTACGAGCAGTACTTC
d_call: TRBD2; j_call: TRBJ2-5; clone_size: .; v_call: TRBV29-1; cdr3_aa: CSVDRLAGGRGGETQYF; cdr3_nt: TGCAGCGTCGATCGGCTAGCGGGGGGGCGGGGTGGGGAGACCCAGTACTTC